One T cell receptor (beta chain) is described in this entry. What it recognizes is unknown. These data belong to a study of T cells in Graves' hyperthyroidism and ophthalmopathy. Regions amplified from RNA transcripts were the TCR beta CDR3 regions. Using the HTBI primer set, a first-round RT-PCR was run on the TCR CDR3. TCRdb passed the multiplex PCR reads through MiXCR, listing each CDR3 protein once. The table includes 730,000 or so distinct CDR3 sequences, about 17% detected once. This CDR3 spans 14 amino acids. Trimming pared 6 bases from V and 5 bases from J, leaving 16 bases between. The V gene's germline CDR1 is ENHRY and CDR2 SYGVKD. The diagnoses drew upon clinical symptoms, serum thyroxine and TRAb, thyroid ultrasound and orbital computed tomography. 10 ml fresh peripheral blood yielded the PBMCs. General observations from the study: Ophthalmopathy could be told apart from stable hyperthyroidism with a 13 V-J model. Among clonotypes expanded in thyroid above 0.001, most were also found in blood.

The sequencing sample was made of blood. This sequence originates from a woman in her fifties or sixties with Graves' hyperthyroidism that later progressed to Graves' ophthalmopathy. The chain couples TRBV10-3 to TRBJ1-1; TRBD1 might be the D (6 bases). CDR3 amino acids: CAISPLQGNTEAFF. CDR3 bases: TGTGCCATCAGCCCCCTACAGGGAAATACTGAAGCTTTCTTT.